The 21 T cell receptor beta chains in this list originate from one sample, sequenced in a study of tumor-infiltrating lymphocytes in primary liver carcinoma. Out of unsorted whole blood came the blood RNA, and germline DNA was extracted as well. A constant-region primer primed TCR beta cDNA synthesis from about 550 ng of total RNA. Libraries covering TCR beta were generated through three nested multiplex PCR rounds (using a slightly modified ARM-PCR). The first two PCR rounds used TRBV1-TRBV30 forward primers with a C-beta reverse primer, roughly 11 cycles each. TCRdb reprocessed the multiplex PCR reads via MiXCR and lists one record per CDR3 protein. This table holds 300,000 to 350,000 distinct CDR3 sequences, about 50% found once. Specimen: peripheral blood. These receptors originate from a woman between 25 and 40 years old with primary liver carcinoma and hepatitis B virus infection.

In the case of this clonotype: A much larger clone lies one base from this, so it may be a read error. The gene calls are TRBV7-9 and TRBJ2-7; TRBD2 matches at 7 bases. V shed 4 bases and J 0 bases; nucleotides not matched to a gene: 3. The CDR3 has 14 amino acids. Germline V CDR1 and CDR2: SEHNR, FQNEAQ (reference sequence). CDR3 sequence (DNA): TGTGCCAGCAGCTCGGGAGGCCCCTCCTACGAGCAGTACTTC. Its protein is CASSSGGPSYEQYF.

This clonotype was counted between two and nine times. This sequence may be a read error, since a much larger clone differs from it by one base. The chain recombines TRBV4-3 with TRBJ2-1; TRBD2 might be the D (6 bases). CDR1 LGHNA and CDR2 YSLEER come from the germline V gene. CDR3 length: 16 residues. V gave up 2 bases and J gave up 2 bases, with 13 bases separating them. The DNA for the CDR3 is TGCGCCAGCAGCCAATATTCGACTAGGACCTACAATGAGCAGTTCTTC. Residues: CASSQYSTRTYNEQFF.

This clonotype was counted only a few times. The CDR3 DNA follows: TGTGCCAGCAGGGAGACAGGGAATCAGCCCCAGCATTTT. This sequence encodes CASRETGNQPQHF. The rearrangement links TRBV6-2 or TRBV6-3 to TRBJ1-5, with TRBD1 matching 7 bases. V gave up 6 bases and J gave up 4 bases; unmatched junction bases: 3. CDR1 is MNHEY, CDR2 SVGEGT, per germline. This CDR3 is 13 amino acids long.

Comment on this clonotype: One base away lies a much larger clone, so this may be a sequencing read error. This sequence joins TRBV6-5 and TRBJ2-1; D perhaps matches TRBD2 (5 bases). Germline values: CDR1 MNHEY, CDR2 SVGAGI. The CDR3 runs 11 residues. In DNA form, the CDR3 reads TGTGTCACAACTCGGGGTGGTGAGCAGTTCTTC. Amino acids: CVTTRGGEQFF.

Remarks on this clonotype: It may be a read error: a sequence one base away is much more abundant. This sequence joins TRBV29-1 and TRBJ1-4; no clear D. The CDR3 has 15 residues. Trimming took 4 bases from V and 0 from J, leaving 12 bases between them. Germline V gene data show CDR1 as SQVTM and CDR2 as ANQGSEA. DNA of the CDR3: TGCAGCGTTGCCGTGACGGCCTCAACTAATGAAAAACTGTTTTTT. This encodes CSVAVTASTNEKLFF.

J is TRBJ2-7 and V is TRBV28, with D possibly matching TRBD2 (6 bases). V lost 7 bases, J lost 4 bases, and 17 bases lay in between. The CDR3 contains 14 residues. Germline V gene lookup returns CDR1 MDHEN and CDR2 SYDVKM. Here the CDR3 DNA reads TGTGCCAGCACTTCCGGGACTGGCGGGTACGAGCAGTACTTC. It encodes CASTSGTGGYEQYF.

V usage is TRBV6-1 and J usage is TRBJ1-5; D is uncertain. Trimming pared 7 bases from V and 0 bases from J, leaving 10 bases between. Germline-derived CDR1 and CDR2 are MNHNS and SASEGT. The CDR3 spans 14 residues. The CDR3: CASTAGVSNQPQHF. CDR3 sequence (DNA): TGTGCCAGCACTGCCGGGGTTAGCAATCAGCCCCAGCATTTT.

Turning to this clonotype: This may be a read error, as it is one base from a much larger clone. This chain links TRBV12-3 or TRBV12-4 with TRBJ2-5; no clear D. The CDR3 loop spans 15 amino acids. The V end lost 2 bases, the J end lost 2 bases, and 12 bases lay between the germline ends. The CDR3 DNA follows: TGTGCCAGCAGTTTACTGGTGGCCAGTCAAGAGACCCAGTACTTC. It specifies CASSLLVASQETQYF.

This clonotype has a handful of counts. The J gene is TRBJ2-7, the V gene TRBV6-6; maybe TRBD2 (6 bases). CDR3 size: 12 residues. The germline V gene encodes CDR1 MNHNY and CDR2 SVGAGI (reference sequence). CDR3 sequence (DNA): TGTGCATCCTCCGCGGGGTCCTACGAGCAGTACTTC. This encodes CASSAGSYEQYF.

This clonotype showed up just a few times. A much bigger clone sits one base away, suggesting this may be a read error. The chain employs TRBV29-1 and TRBJ1-3, with a weak D call TRBD1 (5 bases). Germline assignment: CDR1 SQVTM and CDR2 ANQGSEA. This CDR3 region has 14 residues. Trimming cost V 3 bases and J 0 bases, with 9 bases left between them. CDR3 nucleotide sequence: TGCAGCGTTGACCGACAGTCCTCTGGAAACACCATATATTTT. It yields the protein CSVDRQSSGNTIYF.

This clonotype was found a few times. This chain links TRBV10-3 with TRBJ1-4; D is unresolved. Looked up from germline, CDR1 is ENHRY and CDR2 is SYGVKD. This CDR3 is built from 11 residues. V lost 3 bases and J 8 bases, leaving 4 bases between the germline ends. CDR3 residues: CAISDREKLFF. The CDR3 DNA follows: TGTGCCATCAGTGATCGCGAAAAACTGTTTTTT.

The chain couples TRBV10-2 to TRBJ1-5; 8 positions match TRBD1. Germline assignment: CDR1 WSHSY and CDR2 SAAADI. V trimming: 7 bases; J trimming: 0 bases; junction bases outside the gene matches: 17. CDR3 size: 19 residues. Written as DNA, the CDR3 is TGCGCCAGCACCTCCATAGGGACCAGGGGGCGACTTAGCAATCAGCCCCAGCATTTT. This encodes CASTSIGTRGRLSNQPQHF.

The CDR3 region has the DNA TGTGCCACCAGCAGAGACCGACAGGGGATCTACACCTTC. Translated, it gives CATSRDRQGIYTF. V usage is TRBV15 and J usage is TRBJ1-2; 8 positions match TRBD1. This CDR3 has 13 amino acids. V lost 0 bases, J lost 10 bases, and 4 bases stayed unmatched. Germline values: CDR1 LNHNV, CDR2 YYDKDF (reference sequence). Based on the CDR3 plus reference TRBV15 and TRBJ1-2, the full variable domain is DAMVIQNPRYQVTQFGKPVTLSCSQTLNHNVMYWYQQKSSQAPKLLFHYYDKDFNNEADTPDNFQSRRPNTSFCFLDIRSPGLGDTAMYLCATSRDRQGIYTFGSGTRLTVV.

A word on this clonotype: A much larger clonotype is one base distant, so this may be a read error. J is TRBJ2-7 and V is TRBV14; D gene unclear. Germline V lookup: CDR1 SGHDN, CDR2 FVKESK. The CDR3 spans 13 residues. Trimming removed 4 bases at V and 6 bases at J, with 13 bases between. DNA for the CDR3: TGTGCCAGCAGCCGAGTACGAGTTAGCGAGCAGTACTTC. Protein sequence: CASSRVRVSEQYF.

A remark on this clonotype: A clone one base away is much larger, so this may be a read error. The J gene is TRBJ1-1, the V gene TRBV29-1, with D possibly TRBD1 on 6 matching bases. The CDR3 totals 15 residues. Germline CDR1 reads SQVTM; CDR2 reads ANQGSEA. V was cut by 4 bases and J by 7 bases, with 22 bases left in between. Here the CDR3 reads CSVGGAGLGDIEAFF. In DNA, the CDR3 is TGCAGCGTTGGAGGGGCAGGTTTGGGGGACATTGAAGCTTTCTTT.

The genes are TRBV6-5 and TRBJ2-7; D might be TRBD1 (6 bases). In germline, CDR1 is MNHEY, CDR2 SVGAGI. There are 11 residues in the CDR3. The V end was cut by 8 bases, the J end by 10 bases, with 15 bases between. CDR3: CASGGPRDQYF. DNA of the CDR3: TGTGCCAGCGGGGGCCCGCGAGACCAGTACTTC.

This clonotype was counted a few times. The chain couples TRBV11-2 to TRBJ2-2, with 7 bases aligning to TRBD2. Germline values: CDR1 SGHAT, CDR2 FQNNGV. The CDR3 loop spans 17 amino acids. The V gene end was trimmed by 5 bases and the J gene end by 5 bases; junction bases not matched to a gene: 14. CDR3: CASSASGGELRTGELFF. In DNA form, the CDR3 reads TGTGCCAGCAGCGCTAGCGGTGGAGAACTTCGGACCGGGGAGCTGTTTTTT.

In regard to this clonotype: The CDR3 does not end in the conserved phenylalanine or tryptophan, so this is likely a read error. The chain combines TRBV7-3 with TRBJ2-3; TRBD2 matches 8 bases. The trim removed 5 bases at V and 4 bases at J, leaving 5 bases unmatched. Germline CDR1 reads SGHTA; CDR2 reads FQGTGA. The CDR3 runs 14 residues. The CDR3 region is CASSQTSVADTQYL. The CDR3 DNA reads as TGTGCCAGCAGCCAGACTAGCGTCGCAGATACGCAGTATTTG.

This clonotype was detected many times. The chain has TRBV5-5 and TRBJ2-5, with D uncertain. CDR1 and CDR2 from the germline V gene are SGHKS and YYEKEE (reference sequence). Trimming took off 1 base at V and 5 bases at J, with 6 bases between the two ends. This CDR3 is 12 amino acids long. The CDR3 region is CASSLTRETQYF. The CDR3 region has the DNA TGTGCCAGCAGCTTGACTCGGGAGACCCAGTACTTC. Filled out from reference TRBV5-5 and TRBJ2-5, the complete variable domain reads DAGVTQSPTHLIKTRGQQVTLRCSPISGHKSVSWYQQVLGQGPQFIFQYYEKEERGRGNFPDRFSARQFPNYSSELNVNALLLGDSALYLCASSLTRETQYFGPGTRLLVL.

As to this clonotype: This CDR3 fails to terminate in the conserved phenylalanine or tryptophan, so it likely reflects a read error. This chain uses TRBV10-3 with TRBJ2-5; perhaps TRBD1 as D (6 bases). This CDR3 region has 13 residues. Germline V CDR1 and CDR2: ENHRY, SYGVKD. Between the trimmed V and J ends, which lost 5 bases and 5 bases, there was a span of 12 bases. The CDR3 DNA sequence: TGTGCCATCAGTCTGGGGGCCGGGGAGACCCAGTACCTC. Translation: CAISLGAGETQYL.

Many counts were recorded for this clonotype. The gene calls are TRBV11-2 and TRBJ2-7; 8 bases line up with TRBD1. V lost 4 bases and J lost 6; bases outside the gene matches: 2. The germline V gene has CDR1 SGHAT and CDR2 FQNNGV. There are 12 residues in the CDR3. CDR3: CASSYGQGEQYF. CDR3 coding DNA: TGTGCCAGCAGCTACGGACAGGGCGAGCAGTACTTC.